This T cell receptor (beta chain) was documented in a study of beta chain features in type 1 diabetes. Study-wide context: Comparable age, gender and cell yields were observed in patients relative to healthy donors. Study findings and constraints: In every one of the four CD4+ subsets, TCRB CDR3s were moderately but significantly shorter in Type 1 diabetes patients. VDJ junctions from patients with type 1 diabetes contained fewer insertions and more deletions.

Researchers reported sorting CD4+ naive, central memory, regulatory and stem cell-like memory cells via CD45RO/CCR7/CD25/CD127/CD95/CD27. Investigators reverse transcribed all isolated RNA, so they sequenced expressed TCRB transcripts. Method: immunoSEQ multiplex PCR; TCRdb's copy keeps in-frame clones and lacks some. The profile covers under 300,000 clones, with approximately 10% appearing a single time and approximately 0.015% taken by the ten largest. There are a few counts of this clone. Its antigen is not identified. V lost 5 bases to trimming and J lost 5 bases; unmatched junction nucleotides: 6. The germline V gene has CDR1 SQVTM and CDR2 ANQGSEA. This CDR3 is 13 amino acids long.

The chain has TRBV29-1 and TRBJ1-5; 7 positions agree with TRBD1. Input material: naive CD4+ T cells from blood. The receptor was derived from a man aged 25 to 45 with type 1 diabetes. The CDR3 loop is CSVLKGADQPQHF. The CDR3 nucleotides read TGCAGCGTTCTCAAGGGGGCCGATCAGCCCCAGCATTTT.